A single sample is the source of the 30 T cell receptor beta chains below, sequenced in a study of persistence of HIV-infected CD4 T cells. Cells were stimulated with CMV-infected fibroblast lysates at 10 ug/mL. Responding CD4+ T cells were sorted by upregulation of both CD40 ligand and CD69. These receptors have no identified antigens. This was the immunoSEQ version 4 assay in survey mode. Sequenced by immunoSEQ multiplex PCR; TCRdb stores in-frame clones only, minus some. This table holds 15,000 to 20,000 clones, approximately 78% found once. The specimen was CD4+ T cells sorted from PBMCs after 18-hour stimulation, collected from a patient who received antiretroviral therapy. Receptor source: an adult man with HIV who was CMV-seropositive.

The chain is built from TRBV7-3 and TRBJ2-1; 8 nucleotides agree with TRBD2. CDR1 and CDR2 from the germline V gene are SGHTA and FQGTGA. The V and J ends lost 5 bases and 6 bases, in that order; junction bases with no gene match: 12. There are 16 residues in the CDR3. Written as DNA, the CDR3 is TGTGCCAGCAGCCCTCGCGGTAGCGGGGTTCCCAATGAGCAGTTCTTC. Its protein is CASSPRGSGVPNEQFF.

This rearrangement joins TRBV28 to TRBJ1-5; D gene uncertain. The CDR3 is made up of 11 amino acids. Germline-derived CDR1 and CDR2 are MDHEN and SYDVKM. With 4 bases removed from V and 5 bases from J, the gap between germline ends came to 3 bases. The CDR3 sequence: CASSSYQPQHF. The DNA for the CDR3 is TGTGCCAGCAGTTCGTATCAGCCCCAGCATTTT.

The rearrangement joins TRBV7-2 to TRBJ1-3, with D unresolved. Germline CDR1 and CDR2: SGHTA and FQGNSA. The CDR3 loop spans 15 amino acids. Deletions cut 1 base from V and 4 bases from J, with 11 bases between. CDR3 bases: TGTGCCAGCAGCTTAGAGGCCGGGCGCGGAAACACCATATATTTT. This codes for CASSLEAGRGNTIYF.

V gene TRBV18 combines with J gene TRBJ2-1; D remains ambiguous. The length of the CDR3 is 15 residues. Looked up from germline, CDR1 is KGHSH and CDR2 is LQKENI. With 6 bases removed from V and 0 bases from J, the gap between germline ends came to 12 bases. The CDR3 DNA follows: TGTGCCAGCTCTCCCTGGGTGAGCTCCTACAATGAGCAGTTCTTC. Translation: CASSPWVSSYNEQFF.

The rearrangement uses TRBV27 and TRBJ1-3; 9 bases agree with TRBD1. The CDR3 has 17 amino acids. V lost 4 bases and J lost 2; bases outside the gene matches: 9. The germline V gene has CDR1 MNHEY and CDR2 SMNVEV (reference sequence). The CDR3 sequence: CASSWGTGPSAGNTIYF. The CDR3 DNA sequence: TGTGCCAGCAGTTGGGGGACAGGGCCTTCTGCTGGAAACACCATATATTTT.

The chain employs TRBV28 and TRBJ2-1; D not resolved. CDR3 length: 15 amino acids. V was pared by 5 bases and J by 2 bases, with 13 bases between. Germline CDR1 is MDHEN and CDR2 is SYDVKM. As DNA, the CDR3 is TGTGCCAGCAGTACGGCGCTAGGACCCTACAATGAGCAGTTCTTC. Translated: CASSTALGPYNEQFF. Full variable domain (rest looked up from reference TRBV28 and TRBJ2-1): DVKVTQSSRYLVKRTGEKVFLECVQDMDHENMFWYRQDPGLGLRLIYFSYDVKMKEKGDIPEGYSVSREKKERFSLILESASTNQTSMYLCASSTALGPYNEQFFGPGTRLTVL.

The chain employs TRBV28 and TRBJ1-1, with unresolved D. The V end lost 3 bases, the J end lost 9 bases, and 11 bases lay between the germline ends. Germline V gene sequence: CDR1 MDHEN, CDR2 SYDVKM. The CDR3 contains 12 residues. In nucleotides, the CDR3 is TGTGCCAGCAGTTTTTCGGCAGCCCAAGCTTTCTTT. It codes for CASSFSAAQAFF.

The rearrangement joins TRBV7-2 to TRBJ2-7; TRBD1 or TRBD2 may be the D gene (7 bases each). CDR1 and CDR2 (germline): SGHTA, FQGNSA. Deletions cut 5 bases from V and 2 bases from J, with 16 bases between. The CDR3 totals 15 residues. This chain's CDR3 is CASSPPGGQPYEQYF. The DNA for the CDR3 is TGTGCCAGCAGCCCCCCGGGGGGACAGCCCTACGAGCAGTACTTC.

The V gene is TRBV7-2, the J gene TRBJ1-5; D gene ambiguous. This CDR3 has 13 amino acids. Trimming took off 3 bases at V and 6 bases at J, with 9 bases between the two ends. From germline, CDR1 is SGHTA and CDR2 FQGNSA. This CDR3 is CASSFYTSQPQHF. The CDR3 region has the DNA TGTGCCAGCAGCTTCTACACTAGTCAGCCCCAGCATTTT.

The chain recombines TRBV19 with TRBJ1-6; weak D call: TRBD1 (5 bases). The CDR3 has 13 residues. Trimming removed 3 bases at V and 8 bases at J, with 8 bases between. CDR1 and CDR2 (germline): LNHDA, SQIVND (reference sequence). The CDR3 DNA sequence: TGTGCCAGTAGTATTACGACAGATTCACCCCTCCACTTT. It translates to CASSITTDSPLHF.

V is TRBV18 and J is TRBJ1-6, with D unclear. CDR1 and CDR2 from the germline V gene are KGHSH and LQKENI. The CDR3 extends over 13 amino acids. Trimming took off 5 bases at V and 8 bases at J, with 10 bases between the two ends. CDR3 DNA: TGTGCCAGCTCAGGCGGGATGGATTCACCCCTCCACTTT. Translating gives CASSGGMDSPLHF.

The sample holds one count of this clone. This rearrangement joins TRBV6-5 to TRBJ2-4, with 7 bases aligning to TRBD1. Per germline, CDR1 MNHEY and CDR2 SVGAGI. The J segment lost 6 bases and the V segment lost 4 bases, leaving 6 bases of the junction unmatched. This CDR3 spans 14 amino acids. This CDR3 reads CASSSINRGNIQYF. DNA of the CDR3: TGTGCCAGCAGTTCCATTAACAGGGGAAACATTCAGTACTTC.

The sample holds one count of this clone. This chain links TRBV5-4 with TRBJ2-1; D may be TRBD2 (7 bases). Deletions cut 4 bases from V and 0 bases from J, with 23 bases between. Germline values: CDR1 SGHNT, CDR2 YYREEE (reference sequence). This CDR3 is built from 19 residues. CDR3 DNA sequence: TGTGCCAGCAGCCCTCGAGGCGGGGGCGCCATGAGCTCCTACAATGAGCAGTTCTTC. Its protein product is CASSPRGGGAMSSYNEQFF.

The chain is built from TRBV27 and TRBJ2-1; D is perhaps TRBD1 or TRBD2 (6 bases each). V lost 3 bases and J 15 bases, leaving 18 bases between the germline ends. In germline, CDR1 is MNHEY, CDR2 SMNVEV (reference sequence). The CDR3 has 13 residues. The DNA for the CDR3 is TGTGCCAGCAGTTTCGGACGGGGGCGTAGCTGGTTCTTC. Protein: CASSFGRGRSWFF.

CDR3 protein: CASSPRGQGVTNEKLFF. The DNA for the CDR3 is TGTGCCAGCTCACCCCGCGGACAGGGGGTAACTAATGAAAAACTGTTTTTT. The rearrangement links TRBV18 to TRBJ1-4; 10 nucleotides match TRBD1. With V trimmed by 3 bases and J by 1 base, 5 bases remained unmatched. This CDR3 region has 17 residues. The germline V gene has CDR1 KGHSH and CDR2 LQKENI.

The CDR3 DNA reads as TGTGCCAGCAGCTTAGACGTCTCTGGAAACACCATATATTTT. As protein: CASSLDVSGNTIYF. The chain carries TRBV13 and TRBJ1-3; no definite D call. Between the trimmed V and J ends, which lost 1 base and 0 bases, there was a span of 4 bases. This CDR3 is built from 14 residues. Germline CDR1 reads PRHDT; CDR2 reads FYEKMQ (reference sequence).

The chain combines TRBV7-2 with TRBJ2-1; D possibly corresponds to TRBD2 (6 bases). Between the trimmed V and J ends, which lost 1 base and 15 bases, there was a span of 10 bases. Germline V lookup: CDR1 SGHTA, CDR2 FQGNSA. The CDR3 extends over 11 amino acids. CDR3 region: CASSLVTRPFF. The CDR3 DNA sequence: TGTGCCAGCAGCTTAGTGACTAGGCCGTTCTTC.

The chain is built from TRBV3-1 (or the pseudogene TRBV3-2) and TRBJ2-2; a possible D gene is TRBD1 (6 bases). The germline V and J ends were trimmed by 6 bases and 7 bases, with 15 bases remaining between them. There are 14 residues in the CDR3. Germline CDR1 and CDR2: LGHDT and YNNKEL (reference sequence). Written as DNA, the CDR3 is TGTGCCAGCAGTTCCGCTGTGACAGGCGGGGAGCTGTTTTTT. Its protein product is CASSSAVTGGELFF.

This clone has more than one count but fewer than ten. The chain employs TRBV7-2 and TRBJ1-5, with D unclear. This CDR3 has 14 amino acids. V was pared by 5 bases and J by 3 bases, with 11 bases between. Germline V gene data show CDR1 as SGHTA and CDR2 as FQGNSA. CDR3 in DNA: TGTGCCAGCAGCCCCGTTCCCCTCAATCAGCCCCAGCATTTT. Its protein product is CASSPVPLNQPQHF.

The table lists this clone with a few counts. J is TRBJ1-2 and V is TRBV10-3; no reliable D call. CDR3 size: 13 residues. V was clipped by 6 bases and J by 0 bases, with 8 bases between them. The germline V gene has CDR1 ENHRY and CDR2 SYGVKD. The CDR3 DNA follows: TGTGCCATCAGCGAGGGTACTAACTATGGCTACACCTTC. Translated, it gives CAISEGTNYGYTF.

This clone was detected once. The chain carries TRBV7-2 and TRBJ2-6, with D perhaps matching TRBD2 (6 bases). The length of the CDR3 is 16 residues. V dropped 0 bases and J dropped 4 bases, with 10 bases sitting between them. The germline CDR1 and CDR2 sequences are SGHTA and FQGNSA. The CDR3, as DNA: TGTGCCAGCAGCTTAGCGCTAGCGTCGGGGGCCAACGTCCTGACTTTC. This codes for CASSLALASGANVLTF.

About this clone: The sample contains more than one DNA sequence encoding this CDR3. The V gene is TRBV5-1, the J gene TRBJ1-1, with a possible D match to TRBD1 (5 bases). CDR1 and CDR2 from the germline V gene are SGHRS and YFSETQ. V dropped 4 bases and J dropped 1 base, with 11 bases sitting between them. This CDR3 comprises 14 residues. In DNA, the CDR3 is TGCGCCAGCAGCCCGATCGACAGGAACACTGAAGCTTTCTTT. Translating it yields CASSPIDRNTEAFF.

This chain uses TRBV5-1 with TRBJ1-1; 7 nucleotides line up with TRBD1. CDR3 length equals 17 residues. The V gene end was trimmed by 1 base and the J gene end by 0 bases; junction bases not matched to a gene: 9. Germline loops: CDR1 SGHRS, CDR2 YFSETQ. CDR3 in DNA: TGCGCCAGCAGCTTGTCGTATAAACAGGGGATGAACACTGAAGCTTTCTTT. It translates to CASSLSYKQGMNTEAFF.

The rearrangement joins TRBV14 to TRBJ2-6; TRBD2 is a possible D gene (5 bases). This CDR3 spans 17 amino acids. CDR1 and CDR2 from the germline V gene are SGHDN and FVKESK. V was shortened by 4 bases and J by 4 bases, with 17 bases between the two germline ends. CDR3: CASSPSGLSAGANVLTF. Here the CDR3 DNA reads TGTGCCAGCAGCCCAAGCGGTCTCAGCGCGGGGGCCAACGTCCTGACTTTC.

The chain links TRBV6-5 to TRBJ1-2; 7 bases are a match to TRBD1. The CDR3 covers 14 residues. Germline CDR1 reads MNHEY; CDR2 reads SVGAGI. V dropped 5 bases and J dropped 0; count of bases not matched to a gene: 3. CDR3 in amino acids: CASSRDSSNYGYTF. The CDR3 nucleotides read TGTGCCAGCAGTCGGGACAGCTCTAACTATGGCTACACCTTC.

The chain has TRBV27 and TRBJ1-2; weak D call: TRBD1 (5 bases). The CDR3 sequence is 15 residues long. CDR1 is MNHEY and CDR2 is SMNVEV in the germline V gene (reference sequence). The ends were cut back, 2 bases at V and 4 bases at J, with 14 bases in the middle. CDR3 coding DNA: TGTGCCAGCAGTTTACTCGGGACGGGGGGCTATGGCTACACCTTC. This gives the protein CASSLLGTGGYGYTF.

CDR3 sequence: CASSSGLSLPYGYTF. In nucleotides, the CDR3 is TGTGCCAGCAGTTCGGGACTCTCTCTCCCCTATGGCTACACCTTC. V and J are TRBV6-5 and TRBJ1-2; TRBD1 is a possible D gene (5 bases). Germline V CDR1 and CDR2: MNHEY, SVGAGI. V lost 4 bases, J lost 4 bases, and 16 bases lay in between. The CDR3 loop spans 15 amino acids.

This clone was seen a single time. The sample holds other DNA sequences that translate to the same CDR3. The chain joins TRBV27 to TRBJ2-7, with 7 bases lining up with TRBD2. The CDR3 has 15 residues. In germline, CDR1 is MNHEY, CDR2 SMNVEV (reference sequence). V shed 3 bases and J 2 bases; nucleotides not matched to a gene: 7. Written as DNA, the CDR3 is TGTGCCAGCAGTTTGGGGGGGGGAGGGACCTACGAGCAGTACTTC. It codes for CASSLGGGGTYEQYF.

V and J are TRBV12-3 or TRBV12-4 and TRBJ2-7; 10 bases are shared with TRBD1. The CDR3 contains 13 residues. Germline trimming cut 7 bases from V and 7 bases from J; bases unmatched to any gene: 7. The CDR3 loop reads CASKGQGTGEQYF. As DNA, the CDR3 is TGTGCCAGCAAGGGACAGGGGACGGGTGAGCAGTACTTC.

This clone occurred once. The V gene is TRBV11-2, the J gene TRBJ1-1; perhaps TRBD1 as D (6 bases). Germline V gene lookup returns CDR1 SGHAT and CDR2 FQNNGV. The V gene lost 2 bases and the J gene lost 1 base, with 23 bases spanning the gap. This CDR3 has 19 amino acids. CDR3 sequence: CASSLRPGQGTTKNTEAFF. CDR3 sequence (DNA): TGTGCCAGCAGCTTACGTCCAGGGCAGGGGACCACCAAGAACACTGAAGCTTTCTTT.